This passage covers 25 T cell receptor beta chains from one sample sequenced in a study of radiotherapy plus CTLA-4 blockade in lung cancer. Libraries were prepared by immunoSEQ multiplex PCR; TCRdb keeps only in-frame clonotypes and omits some of them. Among approximately 38,000 clones, 80% to 90% were seen once, and the ten largest hold around a fifth. The specimen comprised peripheral blood, sampled from a patient treated with radiotherapy plus ipilimumab. All receptors derive from a human donor with non-small cell lung cancer whose response to radiotherapy plus ipilimumab could not be evaluated.

This clone was seen once. The chain combines TRBV2 with TRBJ2-3, with 10 positions matching TRBD2. Germline lookup yields CDR1 SNHLY and CDR2 FYNNEI. The CDR3 is made up of 16 amino acids. Trimming removed 4 bases from V and 4 bases from J; junction bases left unmatched: 8. In nucleotides, the CDR3 is TGTGCCAGCAGTGCCTTAGCGGGAGGCGTGGCAGATACGCAGTATTTT. Amino acid sequence: CASSALAGGVADTQYF.

The gene calls are TRBV5-4 and TRBJ2-1, with 9 bases fitting TRBD1. CDR3 length: 16 amino acids. The trim removed 6 bases at V and 7 bases at J, leaving 14 bases unmatched. Germline V CDR1 and CDR2: SGHNT, YYREEE (reference sequence). CDR3 residues: CASIEPLGTGSNEQFF. DNA of the CDR3: TGTGCCAGCATCGAGCCCCTCGGGACAGGGTCAAATGAGCAGTTCTTC.

The chain employs TRBV7-6 and TRBJ2-1; 9 bases are shared with TRBD2. The germline gives CDR1 SGHVS, CDR2 FNYEAQ. CDR3 size: 15 residues. The ends lost 5 bases at V and 9 bases at J; junction bases unmatched: 11. CDR3 in amino acids: CASSASSGTSSEQFF. Written as DNA, the CDR3 is TGTGCCAGCAGCGCGTCTAGCGGGACCTCATCTGAGCAGTTCTTC.

The V call is TRBV9, the J call TRBJ1-1; 9 bases are a match to TRBD1. Germline values: CDR1 SGDLS, CDR2 YYNGEE. With 0 bases clipped from V and 5 bases from J, the junction kept 5 bases outside the gene matches. This CDR3 has 15 residues. In nucleotides, the CDR3 is TGTGCCAGCAGCGTAGAGGACAGGGGTTGGACTGAAGCTTTCTTT. Amino acid sequence: CASSVEDRGWTEAFF. Looking up the rest from reference TRBV9 and TRBJ1-1 gives the full variable domain: DSGVTQTPKHLITATGQRVTLRCSPRSGDLSVYWYQQSLDQGLQFLIQYYNGEERAKGNILERFSAQQFPDLHSELNLSSLELGDSALYFCASSVEDRGWTEAFFGQGTRLTVV.

The CDR3 nucleotides read TGTGCCAGCAACGGAAAATATATCTTTGGCGGGAGGGACACCGGGGAGCTGTTTTTT. Encoded protein: CASNGKYIFGGRDTGELFF. The rearrangement links TRBV2 to TRBJ2-2; TRBD2 agrees at 9 bases. The junction had 18 bases not matched to a gene; V was cut back by 7 bases and J by 3 bases. The germline CDR1 and CDR2 sequences are SNHLY and FYNNEI. The CDR3 length is 19 residues.

This clone showed up just once. The chain combines TRBV6-1 with TRBJ2-5; D might be TRBD2 (6 bases). Trimming cost V 1 base and J 5 bases, with 14 bases left between them. The CDR3 consists of 15 residues. Looked up from germline, CDR1 is MNHNS and CDR2 is SASEGT. This CDR3 is CASSEGVGGYETQYF. The CDR3 DNA reads as TGTGCCAGCAGTGAAGGGGTTGGAGGGTACGAGACCCAGTACTTC.

The rearrangement uses TRBV11-2 and TRBJ2-5; tentative D call: TRBD2 (6 bases). Per the germline V gene, CDR1 is SGHAT and CDR2 is FQNNGV. V lost 4 bases and J lost 2, with 8 bases in between. The CDR3 runs 13 residues. The CDR3 protein is CASSSSEQETQYF. DNA of the CDR3: TGTGCCAGCAGCTCTAGCGAGCAAGAGACCCAGTACTTC.

The chain couples TRBV29-1 to TRBJ1-2; D not certain. Trimming pared 0 bases from V and 4 bases from J, leaving 12 bases between. Per the germline V gene, CDR1 is SQVTM and CDR2 is ANQGSEA. The CDR3 runs 14 residues. The CDR3 is CSVEDGSTGYGYTF. The CDR3 DNA is TGCAGCGTTGAAGATGGGTCCACGGGCTATGGCTACACCTTC.

The gene calls are TRBV13 and TRBJ2-1; 8 bases match TRBD2. CDR3 size: 17 residues. V dropped 0 bases and J dropped 0; count of bases not matched to a gene: 4. Per germline, CDR1 PRHDT and CDR2 FYEKMQ (reference sequence). CDR3 protein: CASSLGPGRDSYNEQFF. For the CDR3, the DNA is TGTGCCAGCAGCTTAGGCCCCGGGAGGGACTCCTACAATGAGCAGTTCTTC.

The chain employs TRBV6-1 and TRBJ1-4; no firm D call. Germline lookup yields CDR1 MNHNS and CDR2 SASEGT. The CDR3 sequence is 16 residues long. Trimming took off 3 bases at V and 0 bases at J, with 11 bases between the two ends. In DNA form, the CDR3 reads TGTGCCAGCAGTGATCCCCTCGGTGCAACTAATGAAAAACTGTTTTTT. Its translation: CASSDPLGATNEKLFF.

The chain links TRBV20-1 to TRBJ1-1, with TRBD1 identical over 8 bases. The ends lost 5 bases at V and 12 bases at J; junction bases unmatched: 8. Germline V lookup: CDR1 DFQATT, CDR2 SNEGSKA (reference sequence). This CDR3 spans 11 amino acids. CDR3 DNA sequence: TGCAGTGCTCAGACAGGGGTGGTAACTTTCTTT. It yields the protein CSAQTGVVTFF.

The gene calls are TRBV7-9 and TRBJ2-5, with a tentative D call TRBD2 (6 bases). V lost 6 bases, J lost 2 bases, and 22 bases lay in between. Germline-derived CDR1 and CDR2 are SEHNR and FQNEAQ (reference sequence). The CDR3 runs 17 residues. The chain's CDR3 is CASSRGVAGSLQETQYF. The DNA for the CDR3 is TGTGCCAGCAGTCGAGGGGTTGCGGGGAGCCTACAAGAGACCCAGTACTTC.

V is TRBV10-3 and J is TRBJ2-3; a possible D gene is TRBD2 (6 bases). Trimming removed 3 bases from V and 2 bases from J, with 12 bases in between. CDR1 ENHRY and CDR2 SYGVKD come from the germline V gene. There are 15 residues in the CDR3. The CDR3 DNA reads as TGTGCCATCAGTGATGCGACTAGGAACACAGATACGCAGTATTTT. Encoded protein: CAISDATRNTDTQYF.

V usage is TRBV29-1 and J usage is TRBJ2-7; 11 bases agree with TRBD1. V lost 6 bases to trimming and J lost 0 bases; unmatched junction nucleotides: 7. Germline CDR1 and CDR2: SQVTM and ANQGSEA. This CDR3 has 15 amino acids. The DNA of the CDR3 is TGCAGCGTCTCCGGACAGGGGGCCAGCTCCTACGAGCAGTACTTC. It specifies CSVSGQGASSYEQYF.

V usage is TRBV11-3 and J usage is TRBJ2-1; TRBD2 matches 7 bases. Per the germline V gene, CDR1 is SGHNT and CDR2 is YENEEA. Trimming took 2 bases from V and 10 from J; bases not matched to a gene: 11. This CDR3 is built from 15 residues. CDR3 amino acids: CASSLTDGLAVEQFF. The CDR3 nucleotides are TGTGCCAGCAGCTTAACGGACGGCCTAGCGGTCGAGCAGTTCTTC.

The chain is built from TRBV28 and TRBJ1-4; a possible D gene is TRBD1 (6 bases). The CDR3 has 15 residues. V was shortened by 7 bases and J by 0 bases, with 12 bases between the two germline ends. CDR1 is MDHEN and CDR2 is SYDVKM in the germline V gene. For the CDR3, the DNA is TGTGCCAGCACAGGGGCTTCGGCAACTAATGAAAAACTGTTTTTT. Translation: CASTGASATNEKLFF.

V gene TRBV5-1 combines with J gene TRBJ2-3; 7 nucleotides match TRBD2. Germline trimming cut 2 bases from V and 4 bases from J; bases unmatched to any gene: 13. CDR3 length equals 17 residues. Germline lookup yields CDR1 SGHRS and CDR2 YFSETQ. DNA of the CDR3: TGCGCCAGCAGCTTAGGCCTGGCGCCTAGCGGCGCAGATACGCAGTATTTT. Amino acids: CASSLGLAPSGADTQYF.

This clone was observed once. V gene TRBV2 combines with J gene TRBJ1-2; D gene unclear. V dropped 3 bases and J dropped 3 bases, with 14 bases sitting between them. Germline V gene sequence: CDR1 SNHLY, CDR2 FYNNEI. The CDR3 extends over 15 amino acids. CDR3 DNA sequence: TGTGCCAGCAGTGAGAGGCCGCCAGCCGACTATGGCTACACCTTC. It encodes CASSERPPADYGYTF.

This chain links TRBV5-1 with TRBJ2-7, with 14 nucleotides matching TRBD2. This CDR3 has 16 residues. The trim removed 0 bases at V and 1 base at J, leaving 0 bases unmatched. The germline V gene has CDR1 SGHRS and CDR2 YFSETQ. CDR3 residues: CASSLGTSGRSYEQYF. The DNA for the CDR3 is TGCGCCAGCAGCTTGGGGACTAGCGGGAGGTCCTACGAGCAGTACTTC.

This chain connects TRBV6-5 to TRBJ1-1; D might be TRBD1 (6 bases). The CDR3 spans 13 residues. Per the germline V gene, CDR1 is MNHEY and CDR2 is SVGAGI. Trimming cost V 7 bases and J 4 bases, with 13 bases left between them. This CDR3 is CASTKMGATEAFF. The CDR3 nucleotides read TGTGCCAGCACCAAGATGGGGGCCACTGAAGCTTTCTTT.

J is TRBJ2-7 and V is TRBV7-2; 8 nucleotides agree with TRBD2. Germline trimming cut 1 base from V and 4 bases from J; bases unmatched to any gene: 3. The CDR3 length is 14 residues. The germline V gene has CDR1 SGHTA and CDR2 FQGNSA. Written as DNA, the CDR3 is TGTGCCAGCAGCTTAGGCGGGGGGTGGTACGAGCAGTACTTC. Protein sequence: CASSLGGGWYEQYF.

This chain uses TRBV6-1 with TRBJ1-1; D might be TRBD1 (6 bases). This CDR3 is 13 amino acids long. Germline CDR1 is MNHNS and CDR2 is SASEGT. Deletions cut 6 bases from V and 4 bases from J, with 12 bases between. The CDR3: CASRKQGGTEAFF. For the CDR3, the DNA is TGTGCCAGCAGGAAACAGGGCGGCACTGAAGCTTTCTTT.

As to this clone: The sample carries other DNA sequences with the same CDR3. This chain uses TRBV7-3 with TRBJ2-1, with D perhaps TRBD2 (5 bases). Germline assignment: CDR1 SGHTA and CDR2 FQGTGA. Trimming stripped 0 bases from V and 8 bases from J, with 11 bases between. CDR3 length: 14 residues. CDR3 nucleotide sequence: TGTGCCAGCAGCTTAACGGGCAGGCGGGATGAGCAGTTCTTC. Protein product: CASSLTGRRDEQFF.

The chain couples TRBV6-1 to TRBJ1-1, with a weak D call TRBD1 (6 bases). The CDR3 spans 12 residues. Germline V gene sequence: CDR1 MNHNS, CDR2 SASEGT. With 6 bases removed from V and 7 bases from J, the gap between germline ends came to 12 bases. Here the CDR3 reads CASSGGAVEAFF. In DNA form, the CDR3 reads TGTGCCAGCAGCGGGGGGGCAGTTGAAGCTTTCTTT.

The chain uses TRBV10-1 and TRBJ1-2; D is unclear. Trimming stripped 3 bases from V and 9 bases from J, with 11 bases between. CDR3 size: 12 residues. Germline loops: CDR1 WNHNN, CDR2 SYGVQD (reference sequence). The DNA for the CDR3 is TGCGCCAGCAGTGATGGAGGAGGGAGCTACACCTTC. Its translation is CASSDGGGSYTF.